The TCR beta chain under discussion was sequenced for a study of OX40 agonist ivuxolimab in advanced cancers. Study summary: Intravenous ivuxolimab at 0.01 to 10 mg/kg was given to patients every 2 weeks.

Here immunoSEQ multiplex PCR was the method, and the copy in TCRdb shows in-frame clones only, minus some. The sample carries some 100,000 clones, 84% recorded once. The CDR3 runs to 17 residues. Losses at the gene ends were 0 bases for V and 5 bases for J; bases not matched to a gene: 9. Germline CDR1 SGDLS, CDR2 YYNGEE. Sequencing used CD4+ or CD8+ T cells sorted from blood, obtained in a trial of the OX40 agonist ivuxolimab. The receptor's source is an adult with an advanced solid tumor such as melanoma, head and neck, liver or kidney cancer. The rearrangement joins TRBV9 to TRBJ2-2, with 8 bases aligning to TRBD2. The CDR3 DNA reads as TGTGCCAGCAGCGTAGGCAGCGGGGGCCTGAAAACCGGGGAGCTGTTTTTT. This gives the protein CASSVGSGGLKTGELFF. The full variable domain, completed using reference TRBV9 and TRBJ2-2, is DSGVTQTPKHLITATGQRVTLRCSPRSGDLSVYWYQQSLDQGLQFLIQYYNGEERAKGNILERFSAQQFPDLHSELNLSSLELGDSALYFCASSVGSGGLKTGELFFGEGSRLTVL.